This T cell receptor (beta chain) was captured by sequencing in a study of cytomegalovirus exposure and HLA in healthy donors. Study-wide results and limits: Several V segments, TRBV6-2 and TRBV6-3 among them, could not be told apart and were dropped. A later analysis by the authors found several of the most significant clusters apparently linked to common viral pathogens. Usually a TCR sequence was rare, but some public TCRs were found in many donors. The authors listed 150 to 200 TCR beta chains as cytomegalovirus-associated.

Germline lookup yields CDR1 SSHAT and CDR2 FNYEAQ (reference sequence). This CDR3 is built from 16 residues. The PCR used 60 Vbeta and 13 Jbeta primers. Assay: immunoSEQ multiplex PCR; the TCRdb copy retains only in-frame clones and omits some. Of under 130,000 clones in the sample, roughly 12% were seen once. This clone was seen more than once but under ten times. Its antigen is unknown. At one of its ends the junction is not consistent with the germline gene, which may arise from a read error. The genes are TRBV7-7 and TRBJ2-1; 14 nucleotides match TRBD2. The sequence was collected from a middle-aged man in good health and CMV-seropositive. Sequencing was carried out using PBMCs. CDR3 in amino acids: CASSLGTSGSSEEQFF. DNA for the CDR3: TGTGCTAGCAGCTTAGGGACTAGCGGGAGTTCTGAAGAGCAGTTCTTC.